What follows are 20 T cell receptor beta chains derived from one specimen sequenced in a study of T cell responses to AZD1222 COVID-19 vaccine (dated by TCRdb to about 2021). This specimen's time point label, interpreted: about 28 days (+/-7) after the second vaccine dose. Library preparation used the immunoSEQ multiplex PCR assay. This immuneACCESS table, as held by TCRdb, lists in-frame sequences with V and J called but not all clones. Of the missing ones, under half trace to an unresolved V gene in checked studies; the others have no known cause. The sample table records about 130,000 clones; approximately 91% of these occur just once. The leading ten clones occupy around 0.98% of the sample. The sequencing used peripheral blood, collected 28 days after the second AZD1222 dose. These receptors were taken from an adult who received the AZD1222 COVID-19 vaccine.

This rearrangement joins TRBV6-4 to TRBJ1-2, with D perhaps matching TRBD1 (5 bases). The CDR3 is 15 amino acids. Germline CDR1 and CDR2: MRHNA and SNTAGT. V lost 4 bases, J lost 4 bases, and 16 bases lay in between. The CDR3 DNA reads TGTGCCAGCAGTGCAGACAGTAGACTTTCCTATGGCTACACCTTC. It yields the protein CASSADSRLSYGYTF.

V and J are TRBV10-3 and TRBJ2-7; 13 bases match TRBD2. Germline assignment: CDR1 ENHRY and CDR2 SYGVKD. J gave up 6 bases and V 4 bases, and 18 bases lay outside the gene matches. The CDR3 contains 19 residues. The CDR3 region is CAISGRGLAGTLGFSEQYF. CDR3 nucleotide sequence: TGTGCCATCAGTGGACGGGGACTAGCGGGAACCTTGGGGTTTTCCGAGCAGTACTTC.

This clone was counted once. The CDR3 sequence: CASSLGTNTGELFF. The CDR3 nucleotides are TGTGCCAGCAGCCTCGGGACGAACACCGGGGAGCTGTTTTTT. This rearrangement joins TRBV14 to TRBJ2-2; tentative D call: TRBD2 (5 bases). Germline lookup yields CDR1 SGHDN and CDR2 FVKESK. V lost 4 bases, J lost 0 bases, and 6 bases lay in between. This CDR3 region has 14 residues.

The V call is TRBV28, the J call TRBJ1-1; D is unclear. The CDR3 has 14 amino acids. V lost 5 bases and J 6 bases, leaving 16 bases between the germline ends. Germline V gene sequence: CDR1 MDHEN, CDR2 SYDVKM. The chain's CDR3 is CASSKELRGAEAFF. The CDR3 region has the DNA TGTGCCAGCAGTAAGGAACTTCGCGGGGCTGAAGCTTTCTTT.

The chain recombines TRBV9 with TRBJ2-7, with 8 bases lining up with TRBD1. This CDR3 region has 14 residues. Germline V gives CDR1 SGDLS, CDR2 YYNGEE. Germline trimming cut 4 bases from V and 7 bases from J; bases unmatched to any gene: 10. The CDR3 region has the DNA TGTGCCAGCAGCTTCCAGGGACAGGAGGAAGAGCAGTACTTC. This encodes CASSFQGQEEEQYF.

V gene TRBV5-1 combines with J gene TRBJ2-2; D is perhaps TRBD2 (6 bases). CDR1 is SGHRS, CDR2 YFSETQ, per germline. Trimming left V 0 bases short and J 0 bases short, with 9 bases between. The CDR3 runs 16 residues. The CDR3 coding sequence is TGCGCCAGCAGCTTGGCCGCGGGGTCGAACACCGGGGAGCTGTTTTTT. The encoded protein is CASSLAAGSNTGELFF.

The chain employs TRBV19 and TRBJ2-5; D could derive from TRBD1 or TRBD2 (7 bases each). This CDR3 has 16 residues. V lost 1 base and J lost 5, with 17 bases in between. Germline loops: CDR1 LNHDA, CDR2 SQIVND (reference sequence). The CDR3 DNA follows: TGTGCCAGTAGTATAGTACCTAGCGGACAGGCGGAGACCCAGTACTTC. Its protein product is CASSIVPSGQAETQYF.

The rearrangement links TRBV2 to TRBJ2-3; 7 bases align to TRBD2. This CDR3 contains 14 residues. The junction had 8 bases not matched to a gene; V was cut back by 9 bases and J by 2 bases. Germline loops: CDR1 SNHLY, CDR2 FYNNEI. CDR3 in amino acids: CARDWREFTDTQYF. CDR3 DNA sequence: TGTGCCAGGGATTGGCGGGAGTTCACAGATACGCAGTATTTT.

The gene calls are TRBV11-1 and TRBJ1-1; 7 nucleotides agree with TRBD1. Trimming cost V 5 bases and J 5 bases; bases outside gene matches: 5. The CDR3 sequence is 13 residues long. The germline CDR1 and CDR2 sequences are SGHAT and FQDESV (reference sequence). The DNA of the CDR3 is TGTGCCAGCAGCCTCGACAGGGTGACTGAAGCTTTCTTT. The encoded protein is CASSLDRVTEAFF. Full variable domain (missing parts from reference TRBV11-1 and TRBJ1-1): EAEVAQSPRYKITEKSQAVAFWCDPISGHATLYWYRQILGQGPELLVQFQDESVVDDSQLPKDRFSAERLKGVDSTLKIQPAELGDSAMYLCASSLDRVTEAFFGQGTRLTVV.

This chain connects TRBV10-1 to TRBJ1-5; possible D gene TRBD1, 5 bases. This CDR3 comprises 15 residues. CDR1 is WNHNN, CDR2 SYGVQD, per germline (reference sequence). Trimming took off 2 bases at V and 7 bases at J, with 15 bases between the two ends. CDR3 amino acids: CASSERGRVGQPQHF. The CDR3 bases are TGCGCCAGCAGTGAGAGAGGCAGGGTCGGCCAGCCCCAGCATTTT.

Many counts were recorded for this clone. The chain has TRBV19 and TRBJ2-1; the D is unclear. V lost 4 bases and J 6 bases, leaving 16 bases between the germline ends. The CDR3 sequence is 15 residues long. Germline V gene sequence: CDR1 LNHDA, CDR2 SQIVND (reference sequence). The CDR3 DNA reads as TGTGCCAGTAGTACCTTAGCCTCCGAGAGCAATGAGCAGTTCTTC. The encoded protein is CASSTLASESNEQFF.

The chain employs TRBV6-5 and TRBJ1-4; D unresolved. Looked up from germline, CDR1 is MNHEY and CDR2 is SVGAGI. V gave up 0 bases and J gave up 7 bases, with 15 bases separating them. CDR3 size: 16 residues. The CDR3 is CASSYSAGLWGEKLFF. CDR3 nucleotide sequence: TGTGCCAGCAGTTACTCGGCGGGTTTGTGGGGTGAAAAACTGTTTTTT.

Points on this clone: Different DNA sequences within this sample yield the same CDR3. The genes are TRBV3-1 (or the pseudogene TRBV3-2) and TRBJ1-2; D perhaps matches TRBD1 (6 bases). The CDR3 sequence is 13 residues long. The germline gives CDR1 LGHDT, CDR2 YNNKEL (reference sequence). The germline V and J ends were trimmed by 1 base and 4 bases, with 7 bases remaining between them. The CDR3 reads CASSQGTAYGYTF. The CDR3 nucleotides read TGTGCCAGCAGCCAAGGGACAGCCTATGGCTACACCTTC.

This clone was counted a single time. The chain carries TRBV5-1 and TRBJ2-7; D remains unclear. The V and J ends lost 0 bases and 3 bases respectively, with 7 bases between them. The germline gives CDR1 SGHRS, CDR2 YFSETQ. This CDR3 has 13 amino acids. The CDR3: CASSLDPGYEQYF. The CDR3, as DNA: TGCGCCAGCAGCTTGGATCCAGGCTACGAGCAGTACTTC.

CDR3 sequence reads: CASSEAGGTGELFF. The CDR3 nucleotides read TGTGCCAGCAGTGAAGCTGGGGGCACCGGGGAGCTGTTTTTT. This chain links TRBV2 with TRBJ2-2; D is perhaps TRBD1 or TRBD2 (5 bases each). Trimming removed 0 bases from V and 4 bases from J, with 6 bases in between. Germline values: CDR1 SNHLY, CDR2 FYNNEI. There are 14 residues in the CDR3.

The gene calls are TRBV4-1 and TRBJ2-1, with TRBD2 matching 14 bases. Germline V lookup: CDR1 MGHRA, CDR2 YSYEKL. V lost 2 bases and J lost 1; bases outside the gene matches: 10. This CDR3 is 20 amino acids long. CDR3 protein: CASSQPRLAGGPGSYNEQFF. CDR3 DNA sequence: TGCGCCAGCAGCCAACCCAGACTAGCGGGAGGGCCGGGGTCCTACAATGAGCAGTTCTTC.

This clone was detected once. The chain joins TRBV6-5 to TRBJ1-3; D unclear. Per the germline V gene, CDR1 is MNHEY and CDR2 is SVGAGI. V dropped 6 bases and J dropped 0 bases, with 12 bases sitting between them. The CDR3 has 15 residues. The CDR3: CASRIDGNSGNTIYF. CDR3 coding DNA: TGTGCCAGCAGAATCGACGGAAACTCTGGAAACACCATATATTTT.

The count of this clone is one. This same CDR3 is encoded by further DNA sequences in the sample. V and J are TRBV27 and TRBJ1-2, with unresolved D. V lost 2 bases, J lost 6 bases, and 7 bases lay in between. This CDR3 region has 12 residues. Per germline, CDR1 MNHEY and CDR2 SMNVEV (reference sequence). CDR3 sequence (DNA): TGTGCCAGCAGTTTACGTGGCGATGGCTACACCTTC. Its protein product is CASSLRGDGYTF.

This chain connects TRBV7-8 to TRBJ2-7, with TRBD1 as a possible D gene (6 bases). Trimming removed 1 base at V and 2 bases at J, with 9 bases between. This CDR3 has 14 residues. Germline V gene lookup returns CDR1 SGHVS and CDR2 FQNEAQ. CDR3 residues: CASSLGAGAYEQYF. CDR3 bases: TGTGCCAGCAGCTTAGGGGCAGGGGCCTACGAGCAGTACTTC.

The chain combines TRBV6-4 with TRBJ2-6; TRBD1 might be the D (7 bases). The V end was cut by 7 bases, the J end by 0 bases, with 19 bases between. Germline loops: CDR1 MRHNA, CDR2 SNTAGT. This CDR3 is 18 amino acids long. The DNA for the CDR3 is TGTGCCAGCAACCCCTGGGGCAGGGGGGCCTCTGGGGCCAACGTCCTGACTTTC. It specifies CASNPWGRGASGANVLTF.